The rows below give T cell receptor beta chains drawn from one sample of a study of blood T cell repertoires in COVID-19. Here immunoSEQ multiplex PCR was the method, and the copy in TCRdb shows in-frame clones only, minus some. The sample has 70,000 to 80,000 clones, approximately 90% seen once; the top ten hold less than 6%. The sequenced material came from peripheral blood. The receptor source for this set is a woman between 55 and 75 years old with active COVID-19. The CDR3 runs from the conserved cysteine through the conserved F or W.

TRBV6-4,TRBJ1-5,CASSAEGQGALGNQPQHF
TRBV6-5,TRBJ2-7,CAKAGGYEQYF
TRBV5-5,TRBJ2-4,CASRPSGINIQYF
TRBV5-4,TRBJ2-3,CASSLARRLAASTDTQYF
TRBV7-2,TRBJ1-2,CASSLGTTANYGYTF
TRBV5-4,TRBJ2-3,CASSLEGTSPTDTQYF
TRBV4-2,TRBJ2-7,CASSQDPVIGREGEQYF
TRBV5-4,TRBJ2-3,CATDGGSPSTDTQYF
TRBV2,TRBJ1-1,CASSVREGATEAFF
TRBV13,TRBJ1-1,CASSLVGGGTEAFF
TRBV4-1,TRBJ2-2,CASSQDPQQGRAGELFF
TRBV6-5,TRBJ2-7,CASSRQGGQYF
TRBV14,TRBJ2-7,CASSQDKVGSLRTYNSYEQYF
TRBV5-1,TRBJ2-5,CASSLAFGKETQYF
TRBV18,TRBJ2-1,CASSPSAAYNEQFF
TRBV9,TRBJ2-1,CASSADIRLAGDEQFF
TRBV28,TRBJ1-2,CASSLSRLTGGHYGYTF
TRBV5-5,TRBJ2-1,CASSLAAGGPNEQFF
TRBV28,TRBJ1-6,CASRGGLLNSPLHF
TRBV5-1,TRBJ2-7,CASSLVQGGPYEQYF
TRBV6-5,TRBJ1-2,CASTHGVYGYTF
TRBV20-1,TRBJ2-7,CSAAGAYEQYF
TRBV21-1,TRBJ2-7,CASSLFGTGATYEQYF
TRBV28,TRBJ1-5,CASSGGIGGGSQPQHF
TRBV5-1,TRBJ2-2,CASSLAGRTGELFF
TRBV6-5,TRBJ2-3,CASSFGGAGTDTQYF
TRBV11-2,TRBJ1-5,CASSVGGYSNQPQHF
TRBV6-2/TRBV6-3,TRBJ1-2,CASSTGVLNYGYTF
TRBV6-6,TRBJ2-1,CASSEGSSQFF
TRBV11-2,TRBJ2-1,CASSPFLAARPYNEQFF
TRBV28,TRBJ1-4,CASSLVGTGNEKLFF
TRBV11-2,TRBJ2-7,CASSFIRGNRGEQYF
TRBV7-8,TRBJ2-7,CASSRAGTVSYEQYF
TRBV7-8,TRBJ2-3,CASSLTAGRFIYTDTQYF
TRBV6-5,TRBJ2-1,CASRDRNEQFF
TRBV18,TRBJ2-5,CASSPAGARVETQYF
TRBV30,TRBJ1-6,CAWGGRNSPLHF
TRBV7-2,TRBJ2-7,CASSWSGTGSVLREQYF
TRBV7-9,TRBJ2-2,CAGTSGTNTGELFF
TRBV7-9,TRBJ1-4,CASSEGQGAEKLFF
TRBV6-5,TRBJ2-1,CASSYSMRAGYNEQFF
TRBV7-8,TRBJ2-5,CASRLAGGQETQYF
TRBV5-1,TRBJ1-6,CASSLGQGNSPLHF
TRBV5-5,TRBJ1-2,CASSFMGAGGYTF
TRBV5-1,TRBJ2-2,CASTRGGTNTGELFF
TRBV5-1,TRBJ2-1,CASSLPAGGSEQFF
TRBV6-2/TRBV6-3,TRBJ1-1,CASSWRVDGGTEAFF
TRBV5-6,TRBJ1-5,CASSYRDRLNQPQHF
TRBV18,TRBJ2-7,CASSPSPGSFEQYF
TRBV4-1,TRBJ2-7,CASSREMSSYEQYF
TRBV19,TRBJ1-2,CASSIRKGTGSNYGYTF
TRBV10-1,TRBJ1-1,CASSESTVGTEAFF
TRBV3-1/TRBV3-2,TRBJ2-3,CASSQDPGIGTDTQYF
TRBV28,TRBJ2-7,CASSRQTGPYEQYF
TRBV23-1,TRBJ2-7,CASSQTGTGYYEQYF